One and the same sample provided the 14 T cell receptor beta chains below, sequenced in a study of cytomegalovirus exposure and HLA in healthy donors. This table comes from immunoSEQ multiplex PCR, and its TCRdb copy is limited to in-frame clones, with some not included. The data show 220,000 or so clones, over 70% seen once. Sample: PBMCs. These receptors were obtained from a woman in her 30s in good health and CMV-seropositive.

Regarding this clone: Other nucleotide sequences from this sample produce the same CDR3. The rearrangement links TRBV5-1 to TRBJ2-7; D gene unclear. Per the germline V gene, CDR1 is SGHRS and CDR2 is YFSETQ. The CDR3 contains 11 residues. Deletions cut 4 bases from V and 4 bases from J, with 6 bases between. The CDR3 DNA reads as TGCGCCAGCAGCCTGGGGTACGAGCAGTACTTC. This gives the protein CASSLGYEQYF.

The chain employs TRBV4-3 and TRBJ2-3; TRBD2 aligns across 7 bases. Germline values: CDR1 LGHNA, CDR2 YSLEER. The CDR3 runs 15 residues. Trimming at V came to 3 bases and at J to 1 base, leaving 4 bases not matched to a gene. This chain's CDR3 is CASSHAGRGTDTQYF. CDR3 nucleotides: TGCGCCAGCAGCCACGCAGGGAGGGGCACAGATACGCAGTATTTT.

This clone was counted a few times. CDR3 coding DNA: TGTGCCAGCAGTGAATCTACTAACGAGCAGTACTTC. It specifies CASSESTNEQYF. This chain links TRBV2 with TRBJ2-7; D gene unclear. The CDR3 has 12 amino acids. V gave up 2 bases and J gave up 5 bases, with 7 bases separating them. Germline V gene data show CDR1 as SNHLY and CDR2 as FYNNEI.

Many counts were recorded for this clone. The chain has TRBV10-3 and TRBJ2-3, with 8 bases aligning to TRBD2. Germline V gene data show CDR1 as ENHRY and CDR2 as SYGVKD. This CDR3 has 17 residues. The ends lost 2 bases at V and 2 bases at J; junction bases unmatched: 9. CDR3 sequence (DNA): TGTGCCATCAGTGAGACCTACTCTAGCGGGTACACAGATACGCAGTATTTT. Amino acids: CAISETYSSGYTDTQYF.

The genes are TRBV11-3 and TRBJ2-7; D may be TRBD1 (5 bases). The germline gives CDR1 SGHNT, CDR2 YENEEA. V was shortened by 6 bases and J by 0 bases, with 9 bases between the two germline ends. The CDR3 is 13 residues long. The CDR3 is CASRQDGSYEQYF. The CDR3 nucleotides read TGTGCCAGCAGACAGGACGGCTCCTACGAGCAGTACTTC.

The chain links TRBV28 to TRBJ2-7; TRBD2 might be the D (6 bases). The CDR3 runs to 13 residues. With 3 bases removed from V and 2 bases from J, the gap between germline ends came to 8 bases. CDR1 is MDHEN, CDR2 SYDVKM, per germline. The CDR3, as DNA: TGTGCCAGCAGTTTGGCGGGACCCTACGAGCAGTACTTC. Translation: CASSLAGPYEQYF.

The sample holds a few counts of this clone. CDR3: CASSESQEGGELFF. DNA of the CDR3: TGTGCCAGCAGTGAATCACAGGAGGGCGGGGAGCTGTTTTTT. The chain recombines TRBV6-4 with TRBJ2-2; D is possibly TRBD2 (6 bases). Germline V lookup: CDR1 MRHNA, CDR2 SNTAGT. Trimming removed 3 bases from V and 7 bases from J, with 12 bases in between. The CDR3 has 14 residues.

The V and J genes are TRBV6-6 and TRBJ2-5, with D perhaps given as TRBD1 or TRBD2 (5 bases each). This CDR3 is 14 amino acids long. Germline lookup yields CDR1 MNHNY and CDR2 SVGAGI (reference sequence). Trimming took 4 bases from V and 2 from J, leaving 11 bases between them. This CDR3 reads CASSSVEGQETQYF. DNA for the CDR3: TGTGCCAGCAGTTCCGTCGAGGGGCAAGAGACCCAGTACTTC.

The rearrangement links TRBV9 to TRBJ2-1; 9 bases map to TRBD2. Trimming removed 0 bases from V and 3 bases from J; junction bases left unmatched: 1. Germline V lookup: CDR1 SGDLS, CDR2 YYNGEE. This CDR3 spans 15 amino acids. Here the CDR3 DNA reads TGTGCCAGCAGCGTAGTGACTAGCGGCTACAATGAGCAGTTCTTC. This translates into CASSVVTSGYNEQFF.

The chain links TRBV27 to TRBJ2-7, with a possible D match to TRBD2 (5 bases). CDR3 length: 13 residues. Germline-derived CDR1 and CDR2 are MNHEY and SMNVEV (reference sequence). With 8 bases removed from V and 0 bases from J, the gap between germline ends came to 11 bases. CDR3 nucleotide sequence: TGTGCCAGCGGTAAAGCGGCCTCCTACGAGCAGTACTTC. Translated: CASGKAASYEQYF.

This clone was seen a single time. The chain is built from TRBV29-1 and TRBJ2-1; the D is unclear. V was cut by 4 bases and J by 12 bases, with 16 bases left in between. The CDR3 contains 12 residues. Germline V gives CDR1 SQVTM, CDR2 ANQGSEA. CDR3: CSVAGPYFWQFF. CDR3 sequence (DNA): TGCAGCGTTGCCGGGCCATACTTTTGGCAGTTCTTC.

V usage is TRBV27 and J usage is TRBJ2-1, with 11 bases matching TRBD2. Germline CDR1 is MNHEY and CDR2 is SMNVEV (reference sequence). Trimming removed 4 bases from V and 3 bases from J; junction bases left unmatched: 8. The CDR3 runs to 17 residues. The CDR3 sequence is CASSSRQGLADYNEQFF. As DNA, the CDR3 is TGTGCCAGCAGTTCCCGACAGGGACTAGCGGACTACAATGAGCAGTTCTTC.

The CDR3 spells CASSPSSYNEQFF. Here the CDR3 DNA reads TGTGCCAGCTCCCCTAGCTCCTACAATGAGCAGTTCTTC. This rearrangement joins TRBV18 to TRBJ2-1; D gene ambiguous. The germline V gene encodes CDR1 KGHSH and CDR2 LQKENI. Trimming stripped 6 bases from V and 0 bases from J, with 6 bases between. CDR3 size: 13 residues.

This clone has only one observation. The rearrangement links TRBV10-3 to TRBJ2-5; 10 bases map to TRBD1. Germline assignment: CDR1 ENHRY and CDR2 SYGVKD. This CDR3 has 14 amino acids. With V trimmed by 4 bases and J by 4 bases, 3 bases remained unmatched. CDR3 sequence: CAISGDRGGETQYF. The CDR3 DNA is TGTGCCATCAGTGGGGACAGGGGAGGAGAGACCCAGTACTTC.